The T cell receptor (beta chain) under discussion was sequenced for a study of vaccination and CD4 T cells after COVID-19. General study results and limits: Spike mono-reactive status applied to 304 of 307 vaccine-specific clones in convalescent patients.

This CDR3 is 17 amino acids long. Germline CDR1 reads DFQATT; CDR2 reads SNEGSKA (reference sequence). With V trimmed by 1 base and J by 2 bases, 12 bases remained unmatched. Worth noting for this clonotype: Antigen specificity is unknown.

Documented treatment: roughly ten-day PBMC culture with coronavirus spike peptide pools or control peptides (ViraFEST assay). Cultures of PBMCs, a few million per well, were set up with around 9.7 IU/ml IL-2 and roughly 9 ug/ml peptide pools. Oncomine TCR Beta short-read sequencing was applied to DNA from cultured CD4+ T cells. MiXCR, run by TCRdb on the PCR reads, gives a single entry per CDR3 protein. The sample has some 21,000 distinct CDR3 sequences; 40% to 50% are singletons. The sample in question was CD4+ T cells from blood, cultured in vitro, obtained before SARS-CoV-2 vaccination. The TCR originated in a human donor who had recovered from COVID-19. J is TRBJ2-3 and V is TRBV20-1, with 7 bases matching TRBD1. CDR3 amino acids: CSARVGVSGQFTDTQYF. CDR3 DNA: TGCAGTGCTAGAGTAGGTGTTTCGGGACAGTTCACAGATACGCAGTATTTT.